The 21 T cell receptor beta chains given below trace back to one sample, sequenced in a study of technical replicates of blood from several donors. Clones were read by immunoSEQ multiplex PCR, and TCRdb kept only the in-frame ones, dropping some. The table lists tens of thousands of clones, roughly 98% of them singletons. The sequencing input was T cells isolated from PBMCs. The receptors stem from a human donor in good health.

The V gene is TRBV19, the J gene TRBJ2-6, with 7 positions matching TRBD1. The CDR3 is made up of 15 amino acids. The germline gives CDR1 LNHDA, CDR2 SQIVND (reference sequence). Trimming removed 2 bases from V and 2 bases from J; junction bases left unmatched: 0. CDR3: CASSITGAGANVLTF. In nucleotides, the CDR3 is TGTGCCAGTAGTATAACAGGGGCTGGGGCCAACGTCCTGACTTTC.

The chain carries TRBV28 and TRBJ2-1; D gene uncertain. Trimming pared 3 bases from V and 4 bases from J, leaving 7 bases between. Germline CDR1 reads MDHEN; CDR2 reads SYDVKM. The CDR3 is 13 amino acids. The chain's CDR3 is CASSFEFYNEQFF. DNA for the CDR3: TGTGCCAGCAGTTTCGAGTTTTACAATGAGCAGTTCTTC.

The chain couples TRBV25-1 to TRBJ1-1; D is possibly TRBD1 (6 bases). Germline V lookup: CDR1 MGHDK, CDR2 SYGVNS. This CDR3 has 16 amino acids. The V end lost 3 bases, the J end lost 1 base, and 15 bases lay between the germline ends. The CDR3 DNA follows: TGTGCCAGCAGTGAGGGACCCAGAGGGGGGAACACTGAAGCTTTCTTT. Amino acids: CASSEGPRGGNTEAFF.

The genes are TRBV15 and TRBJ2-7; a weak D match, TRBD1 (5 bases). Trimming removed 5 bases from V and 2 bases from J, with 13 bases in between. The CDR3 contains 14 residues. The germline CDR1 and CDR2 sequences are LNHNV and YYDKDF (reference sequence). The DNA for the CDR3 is TGTGCCACCAGCCCAGAGGCAGGGACCTACGAGCAGTACTTC. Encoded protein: CATSPEAGTYEQYF.

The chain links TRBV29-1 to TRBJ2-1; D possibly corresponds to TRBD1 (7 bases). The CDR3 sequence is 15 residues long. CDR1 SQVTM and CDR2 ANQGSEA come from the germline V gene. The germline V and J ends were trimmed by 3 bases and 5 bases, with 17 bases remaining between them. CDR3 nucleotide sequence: TGCAGCGTTGATTTGCAGGGGGGCGTCAACAATGAGCAGTTCTTC. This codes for CSVDLQGGVNNEQFF.

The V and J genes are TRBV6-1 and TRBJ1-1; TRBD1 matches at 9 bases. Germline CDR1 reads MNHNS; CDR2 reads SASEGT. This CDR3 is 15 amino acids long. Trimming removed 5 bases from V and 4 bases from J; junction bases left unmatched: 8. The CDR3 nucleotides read TGTGCCAGCAGTCGAGACGGGACAGGGTTCACTGAAGCTTTCTTT. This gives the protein CASSRDGTGFTEAFF.

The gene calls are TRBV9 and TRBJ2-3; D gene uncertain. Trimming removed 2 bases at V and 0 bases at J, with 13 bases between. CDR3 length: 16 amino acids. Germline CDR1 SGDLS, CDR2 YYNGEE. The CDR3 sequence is CASSVTHKSSTDTQYF. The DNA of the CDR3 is TGTGCCAGCAGCGTTACTCATAAGTCTAGCACAGATACGCAGTATTTT.

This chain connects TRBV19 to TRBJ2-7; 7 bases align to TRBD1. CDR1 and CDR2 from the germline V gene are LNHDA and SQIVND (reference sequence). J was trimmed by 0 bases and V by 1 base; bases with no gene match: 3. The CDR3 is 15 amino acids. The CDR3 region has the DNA TGTGCCAGTAGTATAGCTAGGGGGCGCTCCTACGAGCAGTACTTC. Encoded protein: CASSIARGRSYEQYF. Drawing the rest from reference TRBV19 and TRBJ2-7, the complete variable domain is DGGITQSPKYLFRKEGQNVTLSCEQNLNHDAMYWYRQDPGQGLRLIYYSQIVNDFQKGDIAEGYSVSREKKESFPLTVTSAQKNPTAFYLCASSIARGRSYEQYFGPGTRLTVT.

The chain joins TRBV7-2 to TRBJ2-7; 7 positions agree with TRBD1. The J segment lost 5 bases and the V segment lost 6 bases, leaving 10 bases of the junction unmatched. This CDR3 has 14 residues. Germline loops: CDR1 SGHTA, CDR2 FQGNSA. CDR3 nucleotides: TGTGCCAGCAGTCCCCGACAGGGCGCCGACGAGCAGTACTTC. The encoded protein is CASSPRQGADEQYF.

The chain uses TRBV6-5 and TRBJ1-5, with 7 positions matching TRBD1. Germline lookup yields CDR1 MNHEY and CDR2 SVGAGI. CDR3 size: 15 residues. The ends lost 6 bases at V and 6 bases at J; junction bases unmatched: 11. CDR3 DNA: TGTGCCAGCAGCGTCGACAGGGCGATGACTCAGCCCCAGCATTTT. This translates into CASSVDRAMTQPQHF.

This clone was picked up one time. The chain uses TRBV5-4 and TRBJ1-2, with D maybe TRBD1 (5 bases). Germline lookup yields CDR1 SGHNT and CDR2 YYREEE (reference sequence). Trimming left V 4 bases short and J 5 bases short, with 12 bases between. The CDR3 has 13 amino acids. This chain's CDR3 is CASSPPGTYGYTF. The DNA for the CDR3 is TGTGCCAGCAGCCCGCCCGGGACTTATGGCTACACCTTC.

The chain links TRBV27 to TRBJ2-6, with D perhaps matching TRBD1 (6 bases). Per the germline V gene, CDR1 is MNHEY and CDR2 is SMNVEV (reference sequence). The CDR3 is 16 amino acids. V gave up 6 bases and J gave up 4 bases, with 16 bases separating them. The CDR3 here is CASSKHVGAGANVLTF. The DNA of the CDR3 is TGTGCCAGCAGCAAACATGTGGGGGCGGGGGCCAACGTCCTGACTTTC.

Here the CDR3 reads CASSWGTGGVSYEQYF. CDR3 bases: TGCGCCAGCAGCTGGGGGACAGGGGGCGTCTCCTACGAGCAGTACTTC. The chain recombines TRBV5-1 with TRBJ2-7, with 12 bases that match TRBD1. CDR3 length equals 16 residues. Germline V gene data show CDR1 as SGHRS and CDR2 as YFSETQ. Unmatched junction bases numbered 4, after V lost 3 bases and J lost 0 bases.

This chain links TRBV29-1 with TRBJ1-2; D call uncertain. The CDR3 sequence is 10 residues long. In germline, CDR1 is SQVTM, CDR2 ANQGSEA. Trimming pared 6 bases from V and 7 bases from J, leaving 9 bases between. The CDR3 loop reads CSVRDFGYTF. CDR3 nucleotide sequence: TGCAGCGTGAGAGACTTTGGCTACACCTTC.

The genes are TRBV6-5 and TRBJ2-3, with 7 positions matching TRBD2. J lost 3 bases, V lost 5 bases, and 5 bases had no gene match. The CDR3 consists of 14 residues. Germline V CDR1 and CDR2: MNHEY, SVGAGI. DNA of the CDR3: TGTGCCAGCAGTCAGCGACTAGCAACAGATACGCAGTATTTT. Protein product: CASSQRLATDTQYF.

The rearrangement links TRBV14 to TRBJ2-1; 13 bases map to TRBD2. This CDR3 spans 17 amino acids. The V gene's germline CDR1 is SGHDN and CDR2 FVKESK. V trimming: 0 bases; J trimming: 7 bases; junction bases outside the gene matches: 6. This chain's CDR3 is CASSQDVGGLAGNEQFF. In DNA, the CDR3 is TGTGCCAGCAGCCAAGATGTGGGGGGACTAGCGGGGAATGAGCAGTTCTTC.

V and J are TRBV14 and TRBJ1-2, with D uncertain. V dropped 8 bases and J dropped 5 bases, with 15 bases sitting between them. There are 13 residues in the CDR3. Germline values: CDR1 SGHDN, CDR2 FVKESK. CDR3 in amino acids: CASGPGVSYGYTF. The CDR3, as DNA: TGTGCCAGCGGCCCCGGAGTTTCATATGGCTACACCTTC.

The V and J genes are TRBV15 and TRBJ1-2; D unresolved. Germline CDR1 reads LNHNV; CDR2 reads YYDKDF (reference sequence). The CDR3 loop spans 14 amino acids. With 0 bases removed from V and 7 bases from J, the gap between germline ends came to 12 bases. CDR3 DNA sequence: TGTGCCACCAGCAGAGATCATGCCGAGGGTGGCTACACCTTC. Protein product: CATSRDHAEGGYTF.

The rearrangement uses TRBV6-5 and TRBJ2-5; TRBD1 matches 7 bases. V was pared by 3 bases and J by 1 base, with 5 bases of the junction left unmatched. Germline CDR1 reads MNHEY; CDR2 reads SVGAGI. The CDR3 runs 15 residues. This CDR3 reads CASSYPGTAQETQYF. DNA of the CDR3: TGTGCCAGCAGTTATCCCGGGACAGCCCAAGAGACCCAGTACTTC.

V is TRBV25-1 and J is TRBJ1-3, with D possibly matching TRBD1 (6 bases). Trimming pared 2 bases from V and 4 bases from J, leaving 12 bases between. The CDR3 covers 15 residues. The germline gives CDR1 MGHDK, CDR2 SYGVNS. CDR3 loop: CASSEERGFGNTIYF. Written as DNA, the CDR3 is TGTGCCAGCAGTGAAGAGAGGGGGTTCGGAAACACCATATATTTT.

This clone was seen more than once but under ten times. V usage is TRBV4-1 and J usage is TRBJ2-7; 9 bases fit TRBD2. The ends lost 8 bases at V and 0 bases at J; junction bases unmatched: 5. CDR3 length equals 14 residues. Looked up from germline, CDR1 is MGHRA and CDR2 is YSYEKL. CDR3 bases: TGCGCCAGCGGGAGGACTAGCGACTCCTACGAGCAGTACTTC. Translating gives CASGRTSDSYEQYF.